These 6 T cell receptor beta chains originate from one sample sequenced in a study of response to subunit inactivated influenza vaccine. TCRdb analysed the RT-PCR reads with MiXCR anew, one entry per CDR3 protein. The sample lists around 710,000 distinct CDR3 sequences; 14% were seen once. Specimen: PBMCs from blood, collected 14 to 15 days before vaccination. These receptors came from a man aged 45-65 years who received an inactivated influenza vaccine.

This clonotype was found a few times. J is TRBJ2-2 and V is TRBV5-1, with 7 bases aligning to TRBD1. V lost 4 bases to trimming and J lost 4 bases; unmatched junction nucleotides: 10. This CDR3 is 16 amino acids long. Germline CDR1 reads SGHRS; CDR2 reads YFSETQ. The CDR3 DNA is TGCGCCAGCAGCGTCACAGGGGCGCATGGCACCGGGGAGCTGTTTTTT. Amino acid sequence: CASSVTGAHGTGELFF.

This clonotype was counted many times. The rearrangement joins TRBV12-3 or TRBV12-4 to TRBJ2-5; a weak D match, TRBD1 (5 bases). CDR3 length: 14 residues. Trimming took 6 bases from V and 8 from J, leaving 19 bases between them. The CDR3 region is CASSAPTVPYTQYF. The CDR3 region has the DNA TGTGCCAGCAGCGCCCCGACAGTCCCTTATACCCAGTACTTC.

The chain links TRBV29-1 to TRBJ2-3; 13 nucleotides line up with TRBD2. With 3 bases clipped from V and 3 bases from J, the junction kept 6 bases outside the gene matches. There are 16 residues in the CDR3. Per germline, CDR1 SQVTM and CDR2 ANQGSEA. CDR3 in amino acids: CSVEKLAGGITDTQYF. CDR3 nucleotides: TGCAGCGTTGAGAAACTAGCGGGAGGGATAACAGATACGCAGTATTTT.

This clonotype was seen a handful of times. The genes are TRBV20-1 and TRBJ2-5; D might be TRBD2 (5 bases). This CDR3 has 12 residues. V was cut by 3 bases and J by 5 bases, with 10 bases left in between. Germline V gene data show CDR1 as DFQATT and CDR2 as SNEGSKA (reference sequence). CDR3 in amino acids: CSASTGFETQYF. The DNA of the CDR3 is TGCAGTGCTAGTACGGGGTTTGAGACCCAGTACTTC.

The chain has TRBV2 and TRBJ1-4; 10 bases fit TRBD1. Germline trimming cut 7 bases from V and 8 bases from J; bases unmatched to any gene: 7. Germline CDR1 and CDR2: SNHLY and FYNNEI. This CDR3 contains 14 residues. CDR3 nucleotides: TGTGCCAGCAACGGACAGGGGGTAGGGGAAAAACTGTTTTTT. Translation gives CASNGQGVGEKLFF. The complete variable domain, with remaining parts taken from reference TRBV2 and TRBJ1-4, reads EPEVTQTPSHQVTQMGQEVILRCVPISNHLYFYWYRQILGQKVEFLVSFYNNEISEKSEIFDDQFSVERPDGSNFTLKIRSTKLEDSAMYFCASNGQGVGEKLFFGSGTQLSVL.

This clonotype showed up many times. The gene calls are TRBV20-1 and TRBJ2-3; 14 nucleotides line up with TRBD2. Germline trimming cut 3 bases from V and 5 bases from J; bases unmatched to any gene: 7. The germline CDR1 and CDR2 sequences are DFQATT and SNEGSKA (reference sequence). This CDR3 is 16 amino acids long. The CDR3 sequence is CSASSGTSGRGDTQYF. CDR3 bases: TGCAGTGCTAGTTCTGGGACTAGCGGGAGAGGAGATACGCAGTATTTT.